This T cell receptor beta chain was recovered during a study of T cell responses to AZD1222 COVID-19 vaccine. Study results and limitations: AZD1222 recipients seropositive at baseline numbered only 5 or 6. An increase in Spike-specific TCR breadth and depth was observed after two AZD1222 doses. Close to half of spike-specific TCRs reportedly recognize unmutated variant regions. Among the donors, most were white British and more were female, and clonal diversity was possibly underestimated.

As concerns this clone: Its specificity is unknown.

Germline CDR1 reads SGHRS; CDR2 reads YFSETQ. V lost 3 bases and J 1 base, leaving 7 bases between the germline ends. The CDR3 is 13 residues long. TCRdb keeps only in-frame clones here, not all; method: immunoSEQ multiplex PCR. The sample records about 120,000 clones, 87% being singletons. V and J are TRBV5-1 and TRBJ1-1; D not certain. The sequence was collected from an adult who received the AZD1222 COVID-19 vaccine. The sample in question was peripheral blood, obtained 28 days after the second AZD1222 dose. CDR3 coding DNA: TGCGCCAGCAGCTACGGCAGGAACACTGAAGCTTTCTTT. Its protein is CASSYGRNTEAFF. Full variable domain (remainder filled in from reference TRBV5-1 and TRBJ1-1): KAGVTQTPRYLIKTRGQQVTLSCSPISGHRSVSWYQQTPGQGLQFLFEYFSETQRNKGNFPGRFSGRQFSNSRSEMNVSTLELGDSALYLCASSYGRNTEAFFGQGTRLTVV.